One and the same sample provided the 32 T cell receptor beta chains below, sequenced in a study of T cell responses to AZD1222 COVID-19 vaccine. Here immunoSEQ multiplex PCR was the method, and the copy in TCRdb shows in-frame clones only, minus some. The sample consists of 90,000 to 120,000 clones, around nine tenths of them appearing once. The sequencing here drew on peripheral blood, taken on day 0 of AZD1222 vaccination. These receptors were taken from an adult in good health.

This chain links TRBV3-1 (or the pseudogene TRBV3-2) with TRBJ2-1, with TRBD2 matching 8 bases. Trimming took 4 bases from V and 6 from J; bases not matched to a gene: 8. The CDR3 loop spans 15 amino acids. The germline gives CDR1 LGHDT, CDR2 YNNKEL (reference sequence). The chain's CDR3 is CASSPQRGPLNEQFF. In DNA form, the CDR3 reads TGTGCCAGCAGCCCACAGCGGGGGCCCCTCAATGAGCAGTTCTTC.

This chain joins TRBV5-1 and TRBJ2-2; 7 nucleotides align to TRBD1. Germline CDR1 is SGHRS and CDR2 is YFSETQ. After removal of 7 bases from V and 7 bases from J, the junction contained 4 bases not matched to a gene. The CDR3 loop spans 12 amino acids. The CDR3 nucleotides are TGCGCCAGCCGACAGGGCAACGGGGAGCTGTTTTTT. This translates into CASRQGNGELFF.

The rearrangement joins TRBV4-1 to TRBJ1-2, with 11 bases lining up with TRBD1. Germline CDR1 reads MGHRA; CDR2 reads YSYEKL. The ends lost 3 bases at V and 0 bases at J; junction bases unmatched: 3. The CDR3 has 16 residues. Written as DNA, the CDR3 is TGCGCCAGCAGCCACCCGGGACAGGGGGCTAACTATGGCTACACCTTC. It translates to CASSHPGQGANYGYTF.

This chain links TRBV3-1 (or the pseudogene TRBV3-2) with TRBJ2-1, with D unresolved. The length of the CDR3 is 15 residues. The V end lost 1 base, the J end lost 6 bases, and 13 bases lay between the germline ends. Germline V lookup: CDR1 LGHDT, CDR2 YNNKEL (reference sequence). CDR3 bases: TGTGCCAGCAGCCAAGGGGGTTTAGGCAGCAATGAGCAGTTCTTC. It codes for CASSQGGLGSNEQFF.

This chain uses TRBV13 with TRBJ2-3; 7 bases agree with TRBD2. Unmatched junction bases numbered 9, after V lost 3 bases and J lost 3 bases. The germline V gene encodes CDR1 PRHDT and CDR2 FYEKMQ (reference sequence). This CDR3 comprises 16 residues. This CDR3 reads CASSFVGLRRTDTQYF. CDR3 nucleotide sequence: TGTGCCAGCAGCTTTGTGGGACTACGGAGAACAGATACGCAGTATTTT.

Here the CDR3 reads CASSHTGGVDGYTF. The CDR3 DNA is TGTGCCAGCAGCCATACAGGGGGCGTAGATGGCTACACCTTC. V and J are TRBV7-9 and TRBJ1-2; 9 bases are shared with TRBD1. V dropped 5 bases and J dropped 6; count of bases not matched to a gene: 7. The CDR3 length is 14 residues. The germline V gene has CDR1 SEHNR and CDR2 FQNEAQ (reference sequence). Based on the CDR3 plus reference TRBV7-9 and TRBJ1-2, the full variable domain is DTGVSQNPRHKITKRGQNVTFRCDPISEHNRLYWYRQTLGQGPEFLTYFQNEAQLEKSRLLSDRFSAERPKGSFSTLEIQRTEQGDSAMYLCASSHTGGVDGYTFGSGTRLTVV.

V gene TRBV9 combines with J gene TRBJ2-1; D unresolved. Germline CDR1 and CDR2: SGDLS and YYNGEE. Trimming cost V 3 bases and J 5 bases, with 3 bases left between them. This CDR3 has 11 residues. CDR3 sequence (DNA): TGTGCCAGCAGCGCGAACAATGAGCAGTTCTTC. This translates into CASSANNEQFF.

The rearrangement uses TRBV27 and TRBJ1-5, with 9 positions matching TRBD1. V shed 3 bases, J shed 3 bases, and the junction held 6 bases outside the gene matches. The germline CDR1 and CDR2 sequences are MNHEY and SMNVEV (reference sequence). The CDR3 is 16 amino acids. CDR3 sequence reads: CASSFTGTGYNQPQHF. Here the CDR3 DNA reads TGTGCCAGCAGTTTTACCGGGACAGGGTACAATCAGCCCCAGCATTTT.

The rearrangement joins TRBV3-1 (or the pseudogene TRBV3-2) to TRBJ2-1, with 12 bases identical to TRBD2. This CDR3 comprises 19 residues. Germline V gene lookup returns CDR1 LGHDT and CDR2 YNNKEL (reference sequence). Trimming cost V 7 bases and J 10 bases; bases outside gene matches: 23. The CDR3 here is CASKRSASGGARPLPEQFF. The DNA of the CDR3 is TGTGCCAGCAAAAGATCGGCTAGCGGGGGGGCCAGGCCATTACCGGAGCAGTTCTTC.

V gene TRBV15 combines with J gene TRBJ1-2; no clear D. This CDR3 contains 13 residues. Germline CDR1 LNHNV, CDR2 YYDKDF (reference sequence). The ends were cut back, 1 base at V and 2 bases at J, with 5 bases in the middle. The CDR3 here is CATSRAENYGYTF. CDR3 coding DNA: TGTGCCACCAGCAGAGCCGAAAACTATGGCTACACCTTC.

The V gene is TRBV7-6, the J gene TRBJ2-1; 10 bases are a match to TRBD1. Germline lookup yields CDR1 SGHVS and CDR2 FNYEAQ. The CDR3 is made up of 15 amino acids. V shed 6 bases, J shed 7 bases, and the junction held 9 bases outside the gene matches. The CDR3 bases are TGTGCCAGCAGTCCTGGACAGGGGGGTTTTAATGAGCAGTTCTTC. Protein product: CASSPGQGGFNEQFF. Full variable domain (missing parts from reference TRBV7-6 and TRBJ2-1): GAGVSQSPRYKVTKRGQDVALRCDPISGHVSLYWYRQALGQGPEFLTYFNYEAQQDKSGLPNDRFSAERPEGSISTLTIQRTEQRDSAMYRCASSPGQGGFNEQFFGPGTRLTVL.

The rearrangement uses TRBV2 and TRBJ1-2; TRBD1 aligns across 9 bases. The CDR3 has 14 amino acids. Germline V gene lookup returns CDR1 SNHLY and CDR2 FYNNEI. V gave up 6 bases and J gave up 3 bases; unmatched junction bases: 5. CDR3 nucleotide sequence: TGTGCCAGCAGCAAGGACAGGGGCGACTATGGCTACACCTTC. The encoded protein is CASSKDRGDYGYTF.

The chain couples TRBV5-1 to TRBJ1-1; D not certain. This CDR3 contains 13 residues. Germline CDR1 and CDR2: SGHRS and YFSETQ. With 6 bases removed from V and 1 base from J, the gap between germline ends came to 10 bases. The CDR3 reads CASILQPNTEAFF. The CDR3 region has the DNA TGCGCCAGCATACTCCAGCCGAACACTGAAGCTTTCTTT.

The rearrangement joins TRBV4-3 to TRBJ2-5; 10 bases are a match to TRBD2. With 3 bases clipped from V and 7 bases from J, the junction kept 2 bases outside the gene matches. This CDR3 has 13 residues. Germline lookup yields CDR1 LGHNA and CDR2 YSLEER. The CDR3 region is CASSQGLAPTQYF. For the CDR3, the DNA is TGCGCCAGCAGCCAGGGACTAGCGCCGACCCAGTACTTC.

The J gene is TRBJ1-1, the V gene TRBV19, with D possibly TRBD1 on 5 matching bases. The CDR3 totals 15 residues. Germline V gene data show CDR1 as LNHDA and CDR2 as SQIVND (reference sequence). Trimming took 7 bases from V and 2 from J, leaving 17 bases between them. This CDR3 reads CASTRDARTNTEAFF. The CDR3 DNA is TGTGCCAGTACCCGGGACGCACGGACTAACACTGAAGCTTTCTTT.

This chain connects TRBV5-6 to TRBJ1-1, with 9 nucleotides matching TRBD1. The CDR3 loop spans 17 amino acids. Germline CDR1 is SGHDT and CDR2 is YYEEEE. The V gene end was trimmed by 2 bases and the J gene end by 5 bases; junction bases not matched to a gene: 13. CDR3 amino acids: CASSFRTGDLFRTEAFF. CDR3 coding DNA: TGTGCCAGCAGCTTCAGGACAGGGGATTTGTTTAGGACTGAAGCTTTCTTT. Full variable domain (remainder filled in from reference TRBV5-6 and TRBJ1-1): DAGVTQSPTHLIKTRGQQVTLRCSPKSGHDTVSWYQQALGQGPQFIFQYYEEEERQRGNFPDRFSGHQFPNYSSELNVNALLLGDSALYLCASSFRTGDLFRTEAFFGQGTRLTVV.

V gene TRBV11-2 combines with J gene TRBJ2-2; D might be TRBD1 (6 bases). This CDR3 has 14 residues. Trimming left V 4 bases short and J 8 bases short, with 14 bases between. The V gene's germline CDR1 is SGHAT and CDR2 FQNNGV. This chain's CDR3 is CASSSDRPPGELFF. The CDR3 DNA reads as TGTGCCAGCAGCTCTGACAGGCCCCCTGGGGAGCTGTTTTTT.

This chain uses TRBV6-2 or TRBV6-3 with TRBJ1-6; D not resolved. CDR3 size: 14 residues. V shed 5 bases and J shed 3 bases, with 8 bases lying between them. Germline CDR1 and CDR2: MNHEY and SVGEGT. DNA for the CDR3: TGTGCCAGCAGTCCCCGGGACTATAATTCACCCCTCCACTTT. Amino acid sequence: CASSPRDYNSPLHF.

The sample holds one count of this clone. The V and J genes are TRBV6-5 and TRBJ2-1, with D hard to call. Germline CDR1 reads MNHEY; CDR2 reads SVGAGI. This CDR3 has 11 residues. V gave up 2 bases and J gave up 10 bases, with 6 bases separating them. In nucleotides, the CDR3 is TGTGCCAGCAGTTACAGGTACGAGCAGTTCTTC. Amino acid sequence: CASSYRYEQFF.

The chain carries TRBV5-1 and TRBJ2-5; TRBD2 is a possible D gene (6 bases). V lost 0 bases to trimming and J lost 2 bases, with 14 bases between them. The CDR3 covers 16 residues. CDR1 is SGHRS and CDR2 is YFSETQ in the germline V gene. The CDR3 DNA reads as TGCGCCAGCAGCTTGGCCGGGAGCAGTATACAAGAGACCCAGTACTTC. Its protein product is CASSLAGSSIQETQYF.

J is TRBJ2-5 and V is TRBV9, with D possibly being TRBD1 or TRBD2 (6 bases each). Germline V gene data show CDR1 as SGDLS and CDR2 as YYNGEE. The CDR3 runs to 17 residues. Trimming removed 0 bases from V and 1 base from J, with 16 bases in between. The CDR3 spells CASSVEGGQGIQETQYF. Here the CDR3 DNA reads TGTGCCAGCAGCGTAGAGGGGGGTCAGGGGATCCAAGAGACCCAGTACTTC. The whole variable domain, filled in from reference TRBV9 and TRBJ2-5, reads DSGVTQTPKHLITATGQRVTLRCSPRSGDLSVYWYQQSLDQGLQFLIQYYNGEERAKGNILERFSAQQFPDLHSELNLSSLELGDSALYFCASSVEGGQGIQETQYFGPGTRLLVL.

This clone was found once. The chain joins TRBV19 to TRBJ1-2; D remains ambiguous. There are 15 residues in the CDR3. Germline V gene lookup returns CDR1 LNHDA and CDR2 SQIVND (reference sequence). With 3 bases removed from V and 0 bases from J, the gap between germline ends came to 11 bases. The CDR3 nucleotides read TGTGCCAGTAGTATCGAGGCAGCCCCTAACTATGGCTACACCTTC. As protein: CASSIEAAPNYGYTF.

The gene calls are TRBV7-2 and TRBJ2-3; no definite D call. The CDR3 totals 16 residues. The V and J ends lost 3 bases and 1 base respectively, with 14 bases between them. Germline-derived CDR1 and CDR2 are SGHTA and FQGNSA. CDR3 DNA sequence: TGTGCCAGCAGCTTCTCTATAAGTAGGGGCACAGATACGCAGTATTTT. This sequence encodes CASSFSISRGTDTQYF. Filled out from reference TRBV7-2 and TRBJ2-3, the complete variable domain reads GAGVSQSPSNKVTEKGKDVELRCDPISGHTALYWYRQSLGQGLEFLIYFQGNSAPDKSGLPSDRFSAERTGGSVSTLTIQRTQQEDSAVYLCASSFSISRGTDTQYFGPGTRLTVL.

This chain connects TRBV7-3 to TRBJ2-3; no clear D. Germline-derived CDR1 and CDR2 are SGHTA and FQGTGA. This CDR3 is 16 amino acids long. The V gene lost 1 base and the J gene lost 4 bases, with 15 bases spanning the gap. The CDR3: CASSLIGPVRPDTQYF. The DNA for the CDR3 is TGTGCCAGCAGCTTAATCGGTCCCGTGAGGCCAGATACGCAGTATTTT.

The chain's CDR3 is CASRGGLEEQYF. CDR3 in DNA: TGTGCCAGTAGGGGGGGACTGGAGGAGCAGTACTTC. This chain links TRBV19 with TRBJ2-7; weak D call: TRBD2 (6 bases). The germline V and J ends were trimmed by 6 bases and 7 bases, with 13 bases remaining between them. CDR3 size: 12 residues. Germline assignment: CDR1 LNHDA and CDR2 SQIVND (reference sequence).

The chain has TRBV6-5 and TRBJ2-3; 8 bases map to TRBD2. CDR1 and CDR2 from the germline V gene are MNHEY and SVGAGI. The CDR3 consists of 14 residues. With V trimmed by 7 bases and J by 3 bases, 6 bases remained unmatched. The CDR3 sequence is CASNRGGPTDTQYF. Written as DNA, the CDR3 is TGTGCCAGCAATCGCGGGGGGCCGACAGATACGCAGTATTTT.

The chain joins TRBV5-1 to TRBJ2-3; D possibly corresponds to TRBD1 (5 bases). V was pared by 0 bases and J by 3 bases, with 11 bases between. This CDR3 is 15 amino acids long. Germline loops: CDR1 SGHRS, CDR2 YFSETQ. The CDR3 protein is CASSLGGGSTDTQYF. In nucleotides, the CDR3 is TGCGCCAGCAGCTTGGGGGGCGGCAGTACAGATACGCAGTATTTT. Full variable domain (remainder filled in from reference TRBV5-1 and TRBJ2-3): KAGVTQTPRYLIKTRGQQVTLSCSPISGHRSVSWYQQTPGQGLQFLFEYFSETQRNKGNFPGRFSGRQFSNSRSEMNVSTLELGDSALYLCASSLGGGSTDTQYFGPGTRLTVL.

The rearrangement joins TRBV7-9 to TRBJ2-7; D is possibly TRBD2 (7 bases). The V gene lost 3 bases and the J gene lost 0 bases, with 15 bases spanning the gap. CDR3 length: 16 amino acids. Germline-derived CDR1 and CDR2 are SEHNR and FQNEAQ (reference sequence). CDR3 nucleotide sequence: TGTGCCAGCAGCTTCACTGGCGGGGGCGACTCCTACGAGCAGTACTTC. Translation: CASSFTGGGDSYEQYF.

The V gene is TRBV5-4, the J gene TRBJ1-4; perhaps TRBD1 as D (6 bases). The V gene's germline CDR1 is SGHNT and CDR2 YYREEE (reference sequence). V was pared by 0 bases and J by 7 bases, with 10 bases between. This CDR3 contains 14 residues. The CDR3 spells CASSLGGGIEKLFF. Written as DNA, the CDR3 is TGTGCCAGCAGCTTGGGAGGGGGGATTGAAAAACTGTTTTTT.

The chain carries TRBV2 and TRBJ2-7; TRBD1 is a possible D gene (5 bases). This CDR3 is built from 15 residues. The V end was cut by 4 bases, the J end by 6 bases, with 19 bases between. Per germline, CDR1 SNHLY and CDR2 FYNNEI. CDR3 sequence (DNA): TGTGCCAGCAGTGGAACCGGACAACTCCCCGCCGAGCAGTACTTC. Its protein product is CASSGTGQLPAEQYF.

The genes are TRBV5-1 and TRBJ1-1; D is perhaps TRBD1 (6 bases). Germline loops: CDR1 SGHRS, CDR2 YFSETQ. V gave up 2 bases and J gave up 3 bases, with 14 bases separating them. CDR3 length: 15 amino acids. The CDR3 protein is CASSLNRAGDTEAFF. The CDR3 coding sequence is TGCGCCAGCAGCTTAAACAGGGCGGGCGACACTGAAGCTTTCTTT.

The gene calls are TRBV5-5 and TRBJ1-2; possibly TRBD1 for D (5 bases). The germline V gene encodes CDR1 SGHKS and CDR2 YYEKEE (reference sequence). CDR3 size: 13 residues. V lost 6 bases, J lost 4 bases, and 13 bases lay in between. The DNA of the CDR3 is TGTGCCAGCACTCAGGGAGGGGTCTATGGCTACACCTTC. It encodes CASTQGGVYGYTF.